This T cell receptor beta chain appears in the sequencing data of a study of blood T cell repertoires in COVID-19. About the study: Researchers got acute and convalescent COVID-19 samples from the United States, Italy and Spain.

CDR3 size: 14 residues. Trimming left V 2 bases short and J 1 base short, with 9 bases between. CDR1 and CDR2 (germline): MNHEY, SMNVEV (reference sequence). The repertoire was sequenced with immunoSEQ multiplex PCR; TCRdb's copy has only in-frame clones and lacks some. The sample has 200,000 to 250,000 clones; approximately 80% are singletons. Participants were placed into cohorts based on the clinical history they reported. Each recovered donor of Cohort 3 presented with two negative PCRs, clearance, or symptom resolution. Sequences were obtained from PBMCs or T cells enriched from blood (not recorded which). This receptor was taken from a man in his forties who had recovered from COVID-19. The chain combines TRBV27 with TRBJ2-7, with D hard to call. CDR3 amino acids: CASSLTVLSYEQYF. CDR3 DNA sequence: TGTGCCAGCAGTTTAACAGTCTTATCCTACGAGCAGTACTTC.